The clone carrying this T cell receptor beta chain was counted a few times. V lost 0 bases to trimming and J lost 4 bases, with 9 bases between them. In germline, CDR1 is LGHNA, CDR2 YNFKEQ. The CDR3 sequence is 14 residues long. The data belong to a study of glioma-infiltrating T cells. The iRepertoire nested amplicon-rescue multiplex PCR amplified TCR alpha and beta CDR3s from RNA. TCRdb re-called the multiplex PCR reads through MiXCR, storing one row per CDR3 protein. In the table there are roughly 100,000 distinct CDR3 sequences, around 29% of which are singletons. The source of this sequence is a human donor with low-grade glioma or glioblastoma, undergoing nonglioma brain surgery, or in good health (not recorded which). V and J are TRBV4-2 and TRBJ1-2; D remains unclear. Sequenced input: glioma tissue, nonneoplastic brain tissue, or PBMCs (not recorded which). The CDR3 DNA reads TGTGCCAGCAGCCAAGAGAAGGATTCCTATGGCTACACCTTC. Amino acid sequence: CASSQEKDSYGYTF.